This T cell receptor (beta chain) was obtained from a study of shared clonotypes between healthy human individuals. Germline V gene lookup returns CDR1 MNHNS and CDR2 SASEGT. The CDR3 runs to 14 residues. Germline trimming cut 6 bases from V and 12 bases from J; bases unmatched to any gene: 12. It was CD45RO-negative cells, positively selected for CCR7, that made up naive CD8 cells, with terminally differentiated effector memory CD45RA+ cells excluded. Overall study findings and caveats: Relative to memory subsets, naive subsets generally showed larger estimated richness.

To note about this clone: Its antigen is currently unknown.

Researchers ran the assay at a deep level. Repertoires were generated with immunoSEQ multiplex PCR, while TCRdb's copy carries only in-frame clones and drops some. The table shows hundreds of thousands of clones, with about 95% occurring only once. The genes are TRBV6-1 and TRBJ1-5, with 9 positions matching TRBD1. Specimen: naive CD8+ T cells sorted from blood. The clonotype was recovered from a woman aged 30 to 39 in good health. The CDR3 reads CASSATGGAWFQHF. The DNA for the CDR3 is TGTGCCAGCAGCGCAACAGGGGGCGCTTGGTTCCAGCATTTT.